These T cell receptor beta chains were read from a single sample in a study of TIL therapy for anti-PD-1-resistant metastatic lung cancer. Method: immunoSEQ multiplex PCR; TCRdb's copy keeps in-frame clones and lacks some. The sample has more than 25,000 clones; 72% are singletons. The sample was tumor tissue, taken at baseline. The receptor source for this set is a person between 25 and 80 years old with non-small cell lung cancer. Both conserved end residues are part of each CDR3. The listing skips clone size in some rows; elsewhere it reads once, few, many or a size class.

j_call,v_call,clone_size,cdr3_aa
TRBJ2-7,TRBV4-2,-,CASSLDWEYEQYF
TRBJ1-1,TRBV10-2,once,CASSESIPGHEAFF
TRBJ2-7,TRBV5-1,-,CASRRAMDEQYF
TRBJ2-1,TRBV15,-,CATSSPGHKNLDEQFF
TRBJ1-1,TRBV7-2,-,CASSPQADGGEAFF
TRBJ2-7,TRBV6-1,few,CASSDTIDPYEQYF
TRBJ1-5,TRBV28,-,CASRTGSQPQHF
TRBJ2-7,TRBV19,medium-sized,CASQRQGAYEQYF
TRBJ1-5,TRBV2,few,CASSERGGSNQPQHF
TRBJ2-7,TRBV10-2,-,CASSEASGGLSFSYEQYF
TRBJ2-3,TRBV7-9,few,CASSFLAGGLADTQYF
TRBJ2-3,TRBV27,-,CASSLWRGRLSTDTQYF
TRBJ2-1,TRBV6-1,-,CASSEFGGGNYNEQFF
TRBJ1-1,TRBV6-1,-,CASRTTGVNTEAFF
TRBJ1-5,TRBV19,-,CASSNQGGNQPQHF
TRBJ1-1,TRBV7-3,-,CASSLTTVHGTEAFF
TRBJ2-7,TRBV13,-,CASSPPSGPLLSYEQYF
TRBJ2-5,TRBV4-3,-,CASSPGEWISGYQETQYF
TRBJ2-7,TRBV6-1,few,CASSEYRTAYEQYF
TRBJ2-7,TRBV27,few,CASSLSVGPDYEQYF
TRBJ2-1,TRBV2,-,CASRKLAEYYNEQFF
TRBJ2-1,TRBV5-6,-,CASSSGLAGWEQFF
TRBJ1-1,TRBV19,-,CASGWQPGTEAFF
TRBJ2-3,TRBV27,-,CASSLSGSPGRQYF
TRBJ2-3,TRBV9,-,CASSETSGGLSSTDTQYF
TRBJ2-2,TRBV6-5,-,CASSPWDSNTGELFF
TRBJ2-2,TRBV27,-,CASSPQFTLNTGELFF
TRBJ1-5,TRBV6-6,-,CASSPWLESQPQHF
TRBJ2-2,TRBV10-2,few,CASSDPGRGTGELFF
TRBJ2-6,TRBV5-1,once,CASSFPDRAPGANVLTF
TRBJ2-4,TRBV7-9,-,CASSLGAGITKNIQYF
TRBJ2-7,TRBV18,few,CASSPAGTGGYEQYF
TRBJ2-3,TRBV7-3,-,CASSLTPQGIPTDTQYF
TRBJ1-2,TRBV5-6,-,CASSRVRTGQASGYTF
TRBJ1-2,TRBV4-1,-,CASSHLQGRTNYGYTF
TRBJ2-3,TRBV11-2,-,CASSLVSSYSSGDTDTQYF
TRBJ2-7,TRBV6-5,-,CASSFRGANEQYF
TRBJ2-2,TRBV27,-,CASRHYKGQVSPPGELFF
TRBJ1-1,TRBV5-1,few,CASSLVTDRTEAFF
TRBJ2-4,TRBV6-1,-,CASSDGLAGGKNIQYF
TRBJ1-2,TRBV5-4,-,CASSLGKQGYGYTF
TRBJ1-5,TRBV6-1,few,CATGTREWPQHF
TRBJ2-7,TRBV5-5,-,CASSSKGAGSSYEQYF
TRBJ1-3,TRBV9,-,CASSVGQGTFSGNTIYF
TRBJ2-7,TRBV9,-,CASSLTGTSGDYEQYF
TRBJ1-1,TRBV7-9,-,CASSLALTGVSTEAFF
TRBJ1-2,TRBV9,-,CASSARQGANYGYTF
TRBJ2-7,TRBV13,large,CASSLGLGYEQYF
TRBJ1-4,TRBV27,few,CARIKHGAATNEKLFF
TRBJ1-1,TRBV7-9,-,CASSSGRGRTEAFF
TRBJ1-5,TRBV6-1,-,CASSDRGQRNQPQHF
TRBJ2-7,TRBV10-3,-,CAISEGGTGDYEQYF
TRBJ1-1,TRBV19,-,CASSPVLNTEAFF
TRBJ2-5,TRBV6-1,-,CASRTGQETQYF
TRBJ1-1,TRBV14,-,CASSRFLNTEAFF